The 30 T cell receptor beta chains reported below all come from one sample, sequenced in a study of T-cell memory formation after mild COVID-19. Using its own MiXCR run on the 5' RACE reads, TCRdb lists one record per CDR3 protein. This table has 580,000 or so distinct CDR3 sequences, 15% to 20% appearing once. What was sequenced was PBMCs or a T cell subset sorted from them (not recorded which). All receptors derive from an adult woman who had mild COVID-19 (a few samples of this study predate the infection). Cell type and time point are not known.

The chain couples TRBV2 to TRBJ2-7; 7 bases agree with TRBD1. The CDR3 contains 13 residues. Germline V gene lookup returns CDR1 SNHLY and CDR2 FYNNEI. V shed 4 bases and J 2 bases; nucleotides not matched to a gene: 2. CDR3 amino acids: CASSGQGPYEQYF. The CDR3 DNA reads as TGTGCCAGCAGTGGACAGGGCCCCTACGAGCAGTACTTC.

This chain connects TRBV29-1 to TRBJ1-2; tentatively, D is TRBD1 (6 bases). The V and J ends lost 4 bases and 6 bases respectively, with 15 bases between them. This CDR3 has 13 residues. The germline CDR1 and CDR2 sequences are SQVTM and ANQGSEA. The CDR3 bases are TGCAGCGTTGCGATCAGGGGTGATGATGGCTACACCTTC. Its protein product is CSVAIRGDDGYTF.

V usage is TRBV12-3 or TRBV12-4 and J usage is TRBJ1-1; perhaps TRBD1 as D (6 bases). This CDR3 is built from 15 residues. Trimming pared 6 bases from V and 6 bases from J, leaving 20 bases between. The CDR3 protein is CASRSWTDPWAEAFF. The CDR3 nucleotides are TGTGCCAGCAGATCTTGGACAGACCCTTGGGCTGAAGCTTTCTTT.

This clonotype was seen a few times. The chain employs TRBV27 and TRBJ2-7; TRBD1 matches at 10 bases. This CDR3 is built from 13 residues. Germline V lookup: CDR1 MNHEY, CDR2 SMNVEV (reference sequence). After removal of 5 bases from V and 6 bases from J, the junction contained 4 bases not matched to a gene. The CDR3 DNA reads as TGTGCCAGCAGTCCCAGGGACAGGGGCGAGCAGTACTTC. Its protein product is CASSPRDRGEQYF.

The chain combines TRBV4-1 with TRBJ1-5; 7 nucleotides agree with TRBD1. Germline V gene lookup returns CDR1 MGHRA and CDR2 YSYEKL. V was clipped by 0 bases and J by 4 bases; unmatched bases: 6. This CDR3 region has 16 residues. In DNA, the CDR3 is TGCGCCAGCAGCCAAGACGGGAGGGGGCGGAATCAGCCCCAGCATTTT. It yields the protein CASSQDGRGRNQPQHF.

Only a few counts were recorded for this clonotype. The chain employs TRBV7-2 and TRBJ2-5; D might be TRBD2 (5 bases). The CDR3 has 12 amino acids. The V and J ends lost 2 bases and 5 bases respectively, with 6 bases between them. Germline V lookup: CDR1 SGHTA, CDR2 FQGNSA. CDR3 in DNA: TGTGCCAGCAGCTTATGGGAGGAGACCCAGTACTTC. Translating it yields CASSLWEETQYF.

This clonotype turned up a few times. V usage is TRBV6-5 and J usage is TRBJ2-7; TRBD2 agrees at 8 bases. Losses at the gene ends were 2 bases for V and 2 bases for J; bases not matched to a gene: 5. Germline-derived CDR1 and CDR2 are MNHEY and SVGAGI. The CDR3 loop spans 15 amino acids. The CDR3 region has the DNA TGTGCCAGCAGTTACGAGGCGGGGGGCCCCTACGAGCAGTACTTC. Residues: CASSYEAGGPYEQYF.

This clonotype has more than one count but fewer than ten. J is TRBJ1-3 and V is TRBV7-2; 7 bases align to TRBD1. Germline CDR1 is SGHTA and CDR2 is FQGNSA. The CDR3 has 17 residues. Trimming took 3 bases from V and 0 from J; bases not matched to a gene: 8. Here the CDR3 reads CASSLGQLTNSGNTIYF. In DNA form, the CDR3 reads TGTGCCAGCAGCTTGGGACAGCTAACTAACTCTGGAAACACCATATATTTT.

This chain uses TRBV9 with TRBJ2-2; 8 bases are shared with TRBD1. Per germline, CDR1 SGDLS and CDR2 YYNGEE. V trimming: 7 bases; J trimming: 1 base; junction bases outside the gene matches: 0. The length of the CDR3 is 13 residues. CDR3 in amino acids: CASGTGNTGELFF. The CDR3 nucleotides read TGTGCCAGCGGGACAGGGAACACCGGGGAGCTGTTTTTT.

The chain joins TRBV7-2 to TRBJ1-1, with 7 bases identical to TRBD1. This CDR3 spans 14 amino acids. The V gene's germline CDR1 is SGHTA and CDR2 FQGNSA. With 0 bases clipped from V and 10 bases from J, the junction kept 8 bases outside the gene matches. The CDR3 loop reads CASSLAPGRGPAFF. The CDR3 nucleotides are TGTGCCAGCAGCTTAGCGCCCGGGAGGGGGCCAGCTTTCTTT.

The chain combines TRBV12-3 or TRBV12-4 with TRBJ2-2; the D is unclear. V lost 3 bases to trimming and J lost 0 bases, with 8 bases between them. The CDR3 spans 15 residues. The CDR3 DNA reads TGTGCCAGCAGTTTGCTGCGAACGAACACCGGGGAGCTGTTTTTT. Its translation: CASSLLRTNTGELFF.

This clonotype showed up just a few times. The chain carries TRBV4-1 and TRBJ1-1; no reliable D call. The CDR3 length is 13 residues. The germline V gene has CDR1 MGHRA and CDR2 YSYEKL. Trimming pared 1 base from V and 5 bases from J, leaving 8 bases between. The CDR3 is CASSQVWETEAFF. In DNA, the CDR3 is TGCGCCAGCAGCCAAGTTTGGGAAACTGAAGCTTTCTTT.

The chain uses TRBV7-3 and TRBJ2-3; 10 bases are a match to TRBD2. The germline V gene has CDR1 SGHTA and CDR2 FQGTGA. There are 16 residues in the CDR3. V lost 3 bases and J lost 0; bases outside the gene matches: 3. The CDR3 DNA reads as TGTGCCAGCAGCTTTGGACTAGCGGCGAGCACAGATACGCAGTATTTT. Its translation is CASSFGLAASTDTQYF.

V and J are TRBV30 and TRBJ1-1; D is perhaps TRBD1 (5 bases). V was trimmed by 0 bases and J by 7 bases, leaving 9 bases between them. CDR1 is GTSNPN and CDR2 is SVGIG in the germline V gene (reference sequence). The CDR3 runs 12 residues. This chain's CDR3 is CAWSVRGVEAFF. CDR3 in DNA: TGTGCCTGGAGTGTTAGGGGAGTTGAAGCTTTCTTT.

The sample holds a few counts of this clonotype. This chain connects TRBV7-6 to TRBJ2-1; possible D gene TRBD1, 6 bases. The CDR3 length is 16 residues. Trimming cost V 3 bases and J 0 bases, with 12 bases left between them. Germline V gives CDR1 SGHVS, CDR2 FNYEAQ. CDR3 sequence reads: CASSFGQTSSYNEQFF. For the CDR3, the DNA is TGTGCCAGCAGCTTCGGACAGACGAGCTCCTACAATGAGCAGTTCTTC.

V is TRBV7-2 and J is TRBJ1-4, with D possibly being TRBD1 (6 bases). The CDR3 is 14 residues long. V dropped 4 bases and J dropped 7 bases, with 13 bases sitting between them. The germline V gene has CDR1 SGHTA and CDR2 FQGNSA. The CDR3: CASSYGGASEKLFF. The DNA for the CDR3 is TGTGCCAGCAGCTACGGGGGGGCCAGTGAAAAACTGTTTTTT.

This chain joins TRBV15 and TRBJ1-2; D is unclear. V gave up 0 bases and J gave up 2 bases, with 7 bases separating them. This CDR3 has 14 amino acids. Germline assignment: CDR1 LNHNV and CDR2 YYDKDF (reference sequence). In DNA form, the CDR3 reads TGTGCCACCAGCAGAGATCCGGGGAACTATGGCTACACCTTC. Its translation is CATSRDPGNYGYTF.

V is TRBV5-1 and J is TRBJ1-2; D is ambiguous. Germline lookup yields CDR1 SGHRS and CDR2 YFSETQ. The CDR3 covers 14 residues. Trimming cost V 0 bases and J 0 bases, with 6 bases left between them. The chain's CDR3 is CASSLEVANYGYTF. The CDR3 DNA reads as TGCGCCAGCAGCTTGGAGGTAGCTAACTATGGCTACACCTTC.

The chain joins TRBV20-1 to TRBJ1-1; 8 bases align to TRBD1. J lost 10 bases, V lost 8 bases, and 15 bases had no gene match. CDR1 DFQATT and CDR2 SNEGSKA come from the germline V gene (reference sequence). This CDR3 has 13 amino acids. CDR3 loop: CSPGLTGVGAAFF. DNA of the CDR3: TGCAGTCCGGGACTGACAGGGGTTGGTGCAGCTTTCTTT.

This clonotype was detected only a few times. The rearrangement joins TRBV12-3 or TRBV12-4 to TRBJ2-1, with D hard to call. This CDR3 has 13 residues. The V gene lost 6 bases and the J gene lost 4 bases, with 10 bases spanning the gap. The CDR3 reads CASRLRRYNEQFF. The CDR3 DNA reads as TGTGCCAGCAGACTTAGACGGTACAATGAGCAGTTCTTC.

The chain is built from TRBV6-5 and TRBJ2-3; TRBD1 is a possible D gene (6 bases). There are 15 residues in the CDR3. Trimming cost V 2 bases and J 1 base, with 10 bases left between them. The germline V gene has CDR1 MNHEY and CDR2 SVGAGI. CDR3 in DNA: TGTGCCAGCAGTTACAGGGGGACGGGCACAGATACGCAGTATTTT. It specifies CASSYRGTGTDTQYF.

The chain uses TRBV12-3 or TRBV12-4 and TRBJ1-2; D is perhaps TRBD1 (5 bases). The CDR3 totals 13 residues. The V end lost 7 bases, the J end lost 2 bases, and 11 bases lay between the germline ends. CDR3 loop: CASNTGGNYGYTF. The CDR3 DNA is TGTGCCAGCAACACGGGGGGGAACTATGGCTACACCTTC.

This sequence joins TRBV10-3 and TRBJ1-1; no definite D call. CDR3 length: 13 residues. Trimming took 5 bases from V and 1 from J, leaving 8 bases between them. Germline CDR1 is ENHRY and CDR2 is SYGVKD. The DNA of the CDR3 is TGTGCCATCAGTTTGAACGAGAACACTGAAGCTTTCTTT. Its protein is CAISLNENTEAFF.

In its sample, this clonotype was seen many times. Written as DNA, the CDR3 is TGCGCCAGCAGCTGGCCTAAGGGAAGCAACAATGAGCAGTTCTTC. Its translation: CASSWPKGSNNEQFF. This chain joins TRBV5-1 and TRBJ2-1; no clear D gene. The V end lost 3 bases, the J end lost 5 bases, and 15 bases lay between the germline ends. The CDR3 has 15 residues. Germline V gene sequence: CDR1 SGHRS, CDR2 YFSETQ.

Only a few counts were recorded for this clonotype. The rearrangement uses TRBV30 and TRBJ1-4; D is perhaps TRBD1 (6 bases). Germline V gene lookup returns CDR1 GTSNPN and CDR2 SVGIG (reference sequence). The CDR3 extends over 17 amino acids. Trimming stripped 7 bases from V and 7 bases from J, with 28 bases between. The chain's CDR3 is CAFTPQGGPLAVEKLFF. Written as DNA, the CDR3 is TGTGCCTTTACACCACAGGGCGGACCGCTGGCCGTTGAAAAACTGTTTTTT.

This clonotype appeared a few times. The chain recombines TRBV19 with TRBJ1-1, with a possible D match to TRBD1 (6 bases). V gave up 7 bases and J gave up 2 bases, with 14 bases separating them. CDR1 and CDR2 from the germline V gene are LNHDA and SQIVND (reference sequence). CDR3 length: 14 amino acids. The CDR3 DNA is TGTGCCAGTACCTGGAGGGGGTTTAACACTGAAGCTTTCTTT. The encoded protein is CASTWRGFNTEAFF.

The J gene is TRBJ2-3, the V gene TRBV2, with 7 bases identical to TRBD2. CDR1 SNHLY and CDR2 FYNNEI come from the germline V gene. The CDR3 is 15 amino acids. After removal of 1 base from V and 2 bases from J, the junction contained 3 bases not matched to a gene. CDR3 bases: TGTGCCAGCAGTGAAGGGAGCGGGAACACAGATACGCAGTATTTT. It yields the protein CASSEGSGNTDTQYF.

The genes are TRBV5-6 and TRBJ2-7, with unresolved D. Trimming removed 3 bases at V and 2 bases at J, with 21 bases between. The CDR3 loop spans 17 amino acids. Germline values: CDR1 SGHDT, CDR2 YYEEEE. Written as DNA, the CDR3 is TGTGCCAGCAGCTCTCAGATTCCTATAGGACGGACCTACGAGCAGTACTTC. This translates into CASSSQIPIGRTYEQYF.

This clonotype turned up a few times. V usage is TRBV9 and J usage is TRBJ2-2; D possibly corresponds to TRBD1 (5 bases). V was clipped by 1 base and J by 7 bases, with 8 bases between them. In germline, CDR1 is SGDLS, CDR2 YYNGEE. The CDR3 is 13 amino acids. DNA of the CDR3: TGTGCCAGCAGCGTACAGGGCGTCGGGGAGCTGTTTTTT. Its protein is CASSVQGVGELFF.

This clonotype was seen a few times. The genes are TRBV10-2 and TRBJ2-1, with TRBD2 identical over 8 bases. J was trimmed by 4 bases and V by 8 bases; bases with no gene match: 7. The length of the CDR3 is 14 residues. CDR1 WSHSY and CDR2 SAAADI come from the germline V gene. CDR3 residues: CASLGRAEYNEQFF. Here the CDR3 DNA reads TGCGCCAGCCTCGGGAGGGCCGAATACAATGAGCAGTTCTTC.